One and the same sample provided the 4 T cell receptor beta chains below, sequenced in a study of brain T cells in children with intractable seizures. Time point described: blood from clinic visit 5 months post-surgery; TSC patient then seizure free. Produced via immunoSEQ multiplex PCR; TCRdb's table is partial and in-frame only. The data show about 320,000 clones, over 90% seen once. The input for sequencing was peripheral blood, taken roughly 5 months after surgery. The receptors originated from a boy younger than two with tuberous sclerosis and intractable seizures.

The gene calls are TRBV5-6 and TRBJ2-2; possibly TRBD1 or TRBD2 for D (5 bases each). Germline CDR1 and CDR2: SGHDT and YYEEEE. V was cut by 0 bases and J by 8 bases, with 8 bases left in between. The CDR3 runs 13 residues. CDR3 DNA sequence: TGTGCCAGCAGCTTGGTGGGGGAAGGGGAGCTGTTTTTT. Translating gives CASSLVGEGELFF.

The CDR3 DNA sequence: TGTGCCAGCATCGTGCAGGGGGTAAGCACTGAAGCTTTCTTT. Amino acids: CASIVQGVSTEAFF. V usage is TRBV2 and J usage is TRBJ1-1, with 7 bases aligning to TRBD1. Germline V gene sequence: CDR1 SNHLY, CDR2 FYNNEI. Trimming removed 7 bases from V and 4 bases from J; junction bases left unmatched: 9. This CDR3 region has 14 residues.

The J gene is TRBJ1-2, the V gene TRBV3-1 (or the pseudogene TRBV3-2), with a weak D call TRBD1 (5 bases). Germline CDR1 LGHDT, CDR2 YNNKEL (reference sequence). The germline V and J ends were trimmed by 4 bases and 7 bases, with 16 bases remaining between them. CDR3 length equals 14 residues. The CDR3 region is CASSPKAGYSGYTF. CDR3 coding DNA: TGTGCCAGCAGCCCTAAGGCAGGGTACTCTGGCTACACCTTC.

This clone occurred a few times. The chain links TRBV19 to TRBJ2-2; D not certain. The CDR3 extends over 11 amino acids. Between the trimmed V and J ends, which lost 6 bases and 9 bases, there was a span of 8 bases. The germline CDR1 and CDR2 sequences are LNHDA and SQIVND (reference sequence). The CDR3 region has the DNA TGTGCCAGTAGAGGCGCGCGGGAGCTGTTTTTT. This gives the protein CASRGARELFF.